This is a list of T cell receptor beta chains from one sample in a study of blood T cell repertoires in COVID-19. Here immunoSEQ multiplex PCR was the method, and the copy in TCRdb shows in-frame clones only, minus some. The repertoire holds fewer than 350,000 clones, with 70% to 90% as singletons. The sequencing sample was made of PBMCs or T cells enriched from blood (not recorded which). These receptors were taken from a woman in her 40s who had recovered from COVID-19. Each CDR3 is given with its conserved first and last residue.

V gene	J gene	CDR3 protein
TRBV5-4	TRBJ1-1	CASSLGTVGGEAFF
TRBV5-6	TRBJ2-7	CASSLQRRAGGEQYF
TRBV6-1	TRBJ1-2	CASSERGRGIGYTF
TRBV28	TRBJ1-2	CASKGAGGGSLYGYTF
TRBV2	TRBJ2-6	CASSNRGAGANVLTF
TRBV27	TRBJ2-7	CASSRDLRGAINYEQYF
TRBV5-1	TRBJ2-3	CASTTSGGVPDTQYF
TRBV2	TRBJ2-3	CASSEGTGRSWDTQYF
TRBV5-1	TRBJ1-2	CASSLATGTYGYTF
TRBV9	TRBJ2-7	CASSVGAKGHEQYF
TRBV28	TRBJ2-5	CASSSPVRGAKTQYF
TRBV7-8	TRBJ2-7	CASSLRQGDPQYF
TRBV5-1	TRBJ2-5	CASSLGQTQETQYF
TRBV27	TRBJ2-5	CASRQGAETQYF